The 8 T cell receptor beta chains presented below share a single source sample, sequenced in a study of T cells after yellow fever vaccination. TCRdb reprocessed the 5' RACE reads with MiXCR, giving one entry per CDR3 protein. The data show a few hundred thousand distinct CDR3 sequences, around 5.3% seen once. Specimen: CD4+ T cells sorted from PBMCs, collected on the day of the yellow fever booster vaccination. The receptors were sampled from a man between 18 and 29 years old who received the YFV17D yellow fever vaccine.

The rearrangement joins TRBV11-1 to TRBJ2-3, with TRBD1 as a possible D gene (6 bases). CDR1 and CDR2 (germline): SGHAT, FQDESV (reference sequence). CDR3 length: 15 amino acids. Deletions cut 5 bases from V and 4 bases from J, with 16 bases between. The CDR3 nucleotides are TGTGCCAGCAGCCCTGGACAGCCTGCCTCAGATACGCAGTATTTT. Its protein is CASSPGQPASDTQYF.

In its sample, this clonotype was seen a few times. V is TRBV20-1 and J is TRBJ2-5; 9 bases fit TRBD2. The CDR3 runs 15 residues. The V gene's germline CDR1 is DFQATT and CDR2 SNEGSKA (reference sequence). With 1 base clipped from V and 2 bases from J, the junction kept 5 bases outside the gene matches. CDR3 sequence reads: CSARVPAGGQETQYF. The DNA for the CDR3 is TGCAGTGCTAGAGTCCCAGCGGGGGGTCAAGAGACCCAGTACTTC.

This clonotype was counted between two and nine times. The CDR3 here is CASSAPVRGRESSPLHF. The CDR3 DNA is TGTGCCAGTAGTGCCCCCGTGCGTGGCAGGGAGAGCTCACCCCTCCACTTT. The genes are TRBV19 and TRBJ1-6, with D perhaps TRBD1 (5 bases). Trimming removed 5 bases from V and 10 bases from J, with 24 bases in between. CDR1 and CDR2 from the germline V gene are LNHDA and SQIVND (reference sequence). This CDR3 region has 17 residues.

The chain has TRBV6-6 and TRBJ2-7; the D is unclear. This CDR3 is built from 13 residues. Trimming pared 2 bases from V and 6 bases from J, leaving 11 bases between. The germline V gene has CDR1 MNHNY and CDR2 SVGAGI (reference sequence). CDR3 in amino acids: CASSYTTTAEQYV. CDR3 bases: TGTGCCAGCAGTTACACGACAACCGCCGAGCAGTACGTC.

The chain has TRBV5-1 and TRBJ2-5; a possible D gene is TRBD2 (7 bases). Per the germline V gene, CDR1 is SGHRS and CDR2 is YFSETQ. The CDR3 totals 15 residues. V lost 3 bases, J lost 4 bases, and 16 bases lay in between. The CDR3 spells CASSSRGGLGETQYF. The CDR3 DNA is TGCGCCAGCAGCTCCAGGGGAGGGCTCGGAGAGACCCAGTACTTC.

This clonotype was seen only a few times. In DNA form, the CDR3 reads TGTGCCAGCAGTTCCTCCGGGGAAATCGCTTTCTTT. Its translation: CASSSSGEIAFF. The rearrangement links TRBV28 to TRBJ1-1; D is unclear. The germline V and J ends were trimmed by 4 bases and 11 bases, with 14 bases remaining between them. This CDR3 region has 12 residues. Germline CDR1 is MDHEN and CDR2 is SYDVKM.

This clonotype has only a few counts. The genes are TRBV19 and TRBJ1-1, with 10 bases fitting TRBD1. Germline V gene data show CDR1 as LNHDA and CDR2 as SQIVND (reference sequence). The CDR3 sequence is 15 residues long. Losses at the gene ends were 5 bases for V and 5 bases for J; bases not matched to a gene: 8. CDR3 sequence (DNA): TGTGCCAGTAGTCGCCGGGACAGGGGAGGGACTGAAGCTTTCTTT. Amino acids: CASSRRDRGGTEAFF.

V is TRBV7-3 and J is TRBJ1-1; TRBD1 aligns across 7 bases. There are 14 residues in the CDR3. Germline CDR1 is SGHTA and CDR2 is FQGTGA. With 2 bases clipped from V and 6 bases from J, the junction kept 6 bases outside the gene matches. For the CDR3, the DNA is TGTGCCAGCAGCTTACAGGGGGGACAGCCTGAAGCTTTCTTT. It encodes CASSLQGGQPEAFF.